This T cell receptor (beta chain) came from a study of patients and donors after allogeneic stem cell transplantation. MiXCR, applied by TCRdb to the RT-PCR reads, yields one record per CDR3 protein. The repertoire holds about 40,000 distinct CDR3 sequences, with more than 30% as singletons. This clonotype was counted a few times. The specimen sequenced was blood, either unsorted or a sorted T cell fraction (not recorded which). The TCR originated in a human donor who was either an allogeneic HSCT recipient or a stem cell or donor lymphocyte infusion donor (not recorded which). It is not recorded whose cells these are; they may come from a transplant donor.

The CDR3 sequence is CASSIEGQGRTEAFF. Here the CDR3 DNA reads TGTGCCAGCAGCATCGAGGGGCAGGGGAGGACTGAAGCTTTCTTT. This chain connects TRBV28 to TRBJ1-1; TRBD1 is a possible D gene (6 bases). From germline, CDR1 is MDHEN and CDR2 SYDVKM. The CDR3 extends over 15 amino acids. V lost 6 bases to trimming and J lost 5 bases, with 19 bases between them.